This T cell receptor (beta chain) was obtained from a study of regulatory T cells in long-lasting Graves disease. CDR3 size: 16 residues. Germline assignment: CDR1 MNHEY and CDR2 SMNVEV (reference sequence). V dropped 4 bases and J dropped 4; count of bases not matched to a gene: 10. This clonotype was counted at least ten times. In building TCR beta libraries, iRepertoire HTBI primers were used together with Arm-PCR of CDR3 regions. TCRdb independently ran MiXCR on the multiplex PCR reads; one entry per CDR3 protein. Seen here are 350,000 to 450,000 distinct CDR3 sequences, approximately 16% observed once, and the top ten hold approximately 7.8%. This sample's time point: newly diagnosed GD, antithyroid drugs for less than 3 months. TCR sequences were obtained from RNA taken from PBMCs. The same specimen was also included in a second study, on T cells in Graves' hyperthyroidism and ophthalmopathy.

The clonotype was recovered from a woman aged 40 to 55 with Graves disease. The material was peripheral blood mononuclear cells (PBMCs), obtained at new diagnosis, from a patient treated with antithyroid drugs. V usage is TRBV27 and J usage is TRBJ2-1; TRBD1 matches 7 bases. CDR3 nucleotide sequence: TGTGCCAGCAGTTCAACAGGGGACGGGCTATACAATGAGCAGTTCTTC. Protein product: CASSSTGDGLYNEQFF.